This T cell receptor beta chain was sequenced for a study of blood T cell repertoires in COVID-19. V lost 3 bases, J lost 4 bases, and 12 bases stayed unmatched. The CDR3 is 16 amino acids. Germline V gives CDR1 SGHRS, CDR2 YFSETQ. The protocol was immunoSEQ multiplex PCR, while the TCRdb copy is restricted to in-frame clones and leaves out a portion. The table lists around 300,000 clones, 88% of them singletons. Cohort 3 donors were reported recovered after two negative PCRs, clearance, or symptom resolution. The source material was PBMCs or T cells enriched from blood (not recorded which). The TCR originated in a woman aged 50 to 60 who had recovered from COVID-19. The chain carries TRBV5-1 and TRBJ1-1; 7 bases align to TRBD1. CDR3 region: CASSSLSTPGGTEAFF. For the CDR3, the DNA is TGCGCCAGCAGCTCATTGTCTACCCCAGGGGGCACTGAAGCTTTCTTT.